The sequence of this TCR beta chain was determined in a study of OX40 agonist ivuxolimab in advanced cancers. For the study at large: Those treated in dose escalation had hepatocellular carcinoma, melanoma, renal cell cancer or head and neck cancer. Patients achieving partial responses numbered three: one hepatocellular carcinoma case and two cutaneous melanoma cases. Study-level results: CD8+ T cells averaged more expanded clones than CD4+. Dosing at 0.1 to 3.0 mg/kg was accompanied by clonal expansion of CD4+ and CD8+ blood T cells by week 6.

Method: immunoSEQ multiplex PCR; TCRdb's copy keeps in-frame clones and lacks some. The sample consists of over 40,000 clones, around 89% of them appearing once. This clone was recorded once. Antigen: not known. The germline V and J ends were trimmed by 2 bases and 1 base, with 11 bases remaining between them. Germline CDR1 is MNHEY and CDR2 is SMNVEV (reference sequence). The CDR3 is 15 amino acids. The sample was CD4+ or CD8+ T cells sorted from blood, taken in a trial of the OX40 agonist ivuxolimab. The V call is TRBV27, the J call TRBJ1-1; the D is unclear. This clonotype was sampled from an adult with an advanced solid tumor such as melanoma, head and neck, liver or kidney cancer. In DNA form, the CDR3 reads TGTGCCAGCAGTTTACGGGAGGGAAAGAACACTGAAGCTTTCTTT. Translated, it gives CASSLREGKNTEAFF.